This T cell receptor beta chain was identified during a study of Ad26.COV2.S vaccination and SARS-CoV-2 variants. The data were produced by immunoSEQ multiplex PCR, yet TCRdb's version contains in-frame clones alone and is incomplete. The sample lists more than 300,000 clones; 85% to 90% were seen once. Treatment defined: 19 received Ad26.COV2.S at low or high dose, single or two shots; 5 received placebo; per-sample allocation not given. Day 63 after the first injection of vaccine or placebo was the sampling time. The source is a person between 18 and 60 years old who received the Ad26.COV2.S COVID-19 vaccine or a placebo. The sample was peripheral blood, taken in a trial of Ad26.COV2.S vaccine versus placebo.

The CDR3 spells CASSIARSNQPQHF. CDR3 nucleotides: TGTGCCAGTAGTATTGCGCGGAGCAATCAGCCCCAGCATTTT. The J gene is TRBJ1-5, the V gene TRBV19, with D unclear. Per germline, CDR1 LNHDA and CDR2 SQIVND (reference sequence). Trimming removed 3 bases at V and 1 base at J, with 7 bases between. This CDR3 contains 14 residues.